Given below is one TCR beta chain in context. Its antigen remains unidentified. No base qualities exist here, and no much larger clone lies one base off it. TCRbeta CDR3 regions were amplified from genomic DNA using the immunoSEQ Assay, a bias-controlled multiplex PCR. The source study handled its data this way. The number of nucleated cells in each sample was estimated from the amplification of reference gene primers within the assay. Sequence reads were collapsed and filtered to measure the absolute abundance of every unique TCRbeta CDR3 rearrangement. Productive Simpson clonality was computed per sample as the square root of Simpson's diversity index over productive rearrangements. TCRdb limited this immuneACCESS table to in-frame rearrangements with V and J called. A share of clones is missing; checked studies link under half to unresolved V genes, and the rest is unexplained. V, J and clone size are taken as reported in that table, and D and trimming were inferred from the DNA itself. For this sample there are about 210,000 clones; approximately 90% appear just once. Around 1.2% of the sample goes to the ten largest clones.

These data come from a study of blood T cell repertoires in COVID-19 (dated by TCRdb to about 2020). Some background on the complete study: Samples from collaborators originated in the United States, Italy and Spain and spanned both the acute and convalescent phases of COVID-19. The material from the prospective study consisted of cDNA or gDNA derived from T cells, B-cell-depleted T cells, or PBMCs. Deeply sampled blood TCRbeta repertoires from subjects exposed to, actively infected with, or recovered from COVID-19 were included in the dataset. A freely available public database, intended as a resource for researchers studying the immune response to SARS-CoV-2, is where the repertoires were released. Samples came from the ongoing ImmuneRACE study (first 160 participants) plus 1,254 subjects from 6 global collaborators. Sample metadata almost always included a de-identified subject ID, COVID-19 status, age in years and sex. Where available, HLA class I and class II types were obtained from metadata supplied by the sample provider rather than from assay-based typing.

Collaborating institutions collected whole blood in K2EDTA tubes following their own protocols. Collaborator samples were shipped for TCRbeta analysis as frozen whole blood, isolated PBMCs, or DNA extracted from either sample type. The CDR3 runs 11 amino acids, cysteine and phenylalanine included. Of the read, only the CDR3 DNA is kept; its 33 bases are in frame from base 1. The junction shows trimming of 6 bases on V and 4 bases on J, plus 6 bases between the germline ends. CDR1 and CDR2 were assigned from the germline V gene as SNHLY and FYNNEI. Broad study findings and their caveats: How much clinical and demographic metadata was included differed by source and by participant, and the metadata was provided uncurated.

The receptor was isolated from a young man with acute or convalescent COVID-19. Input material: peripheral blood. Recombination linked TRBV2 to TRBJ2-5; no D gene can be assigned with confidence. The CDR3 has the sequence CASRARETQYF. The DNA sequence is as follows: TGTGCCAGCAGAGCCCGAGAGACCCAGTACTTC.